Each of the 17 T cell receptor beta chains below was sequenced from the same sample in a study of blood T cell repertoires in COVID-19 (dated by TCRdb to 2020 to 2021). Receptor libraries were prepared by the immunoSEQ multiplex PCR assay. This is the immuneACCESS table as TCRdb keeps it, with only in-frame sequences that have V and J called. A part of the clones is gone; compared with another copy, unresolved V genes explain less than half, and the rest is unexplained. Counted in this sample were 65,000 to 95,000 clones; around 88% of them appeared once. 8% to 9.5% of the sample lies in the top ten. The material sequenced was peripheral blood. Receptors originate from a young man with acute or convalescent COVID-19.

The gene calls are TRBV5-4 and TRBJ2-5; unclear D gene. With 3 bases removed from V and 7 bases from J, the gap between germline ends came to 13 bases. The CDR3 runs 13 residues. Germline values: CDR1 SGHNT, CDR2 YYREEE (reference sequence). As DNA, the CDR3 is TGTGCCAGCAGCTCTCACGAACGCGGGACCCAGTACTTC. It codes for CASSSHERGTQYF.

The J gene is TRBJ2-7, the V gene TRBV27; 7 bases agree with TRBD2. V shed 5 bases, J shed 2 bases, and the junction held 12 bases outside the gene matches. This CDR3 has 16 amino acids. Germline values: CDR1 MNHEY, CDR2 SMNVEV (reference sequence). CDR3 residues: CASSPYLAGSPYEQYF. The CDR3 bases are TGTGCCAGCAGTCCCTATTTAGCGGGCAGCCCCTACGAGCAGTACTTC.

The V call is TRBV5-1, the J call TRBJ1-1, with D hard to call. Germline CDR1 and CDR2: SGHRS and YFSETQ. CDR3 length: 14 residues. Between the trimmed V and J ends, which lost 3 bases and 0 bases, there was a span of 9 bases. The CDR3 DNA follows: TGCGCCAGCAGCTGGAGACCCGTGAACACTGAAGCTTTCTTT. Amino acids: CASSWRPVNTEAFF.

Here the CDR3 DNA reads TGTGCCACCAGTGACTTAGGGGTGGATGAGCAGTTCTTC. It is translated as CATSDLGVDEQFF. The genes are TRBV24-1 and TRBJ2-1; the D gene is possibly TRBD1 (5 bases). Trimming cost V 4 bases and J 8 bases, with 11 bases left between them. From germline, CDR1 is KGHDR and CDR2 SFDVKD. The CDR3 covers 13 residues.

The chain recombines TRBV10-3 with TRBJ2-5; 7 nucleotides match TRBD1. The CDR3 consists of 16 residues. V lost 4 bases, J lost 0 bases, and 8 bases stayed unmatched. The V gene's germline CDR1 is ENHRY and CDR2 SYGVKD. CDR3 DNA: TGTGCCATCAGTGCCCCCGGGACAGACAACCAAGAGACCCAGTACTTC. Residues: CAISAPGTDNQETQYF.

This chain links TRBV2 with TRBJ2-7, with D hard to call. The V and J ends lost 5 bases and 4 bases respectively, with 6 bases between them. This CDR3 contains 11 residues. Looked up from germline, CDR1 is SNHLY and CDR2 is FYNNEI. CDR3 coding DNA: TGTGCCAGCAGTCCGAGATACGAGCAGTACTTC. The encoded protein is CASSPRYEQYF. The full variable domain, completed using reference TRBV2 and TRBJ2-7, is EPEVTQTPSHQVTQMGQEVILRCVPISNHLYFYWYRQILGQKVEFLVSFYNNEISEKSEIFDDQFSVERPDGSNFTLKIRSTKLEDSAMYFCASSPRYEQYFGPGTRLTVT.

This clone came up many times. The chain links TRBV7-9 to TRBJ1-1; TRBD1 aligns across 8 bases. Germline trimming cut 2 bases from V and 0 bases from J; bases unmatched to any gene: 2. The CDR3 is 15 residues long. CDR1 and CDR2 from the germline V gene are SEHNR and FQNEAQ (reference sequence). CDR3 loop: CASSLTGGLNTEAFF. The CDR3, as DNA: TGTGCCAGCAGCTTAACAGGGGGTCTGAACACTGAAGCTTTCTTT.

The V call is TRBV28, the J call TRBJ1-2; 7 positions agree with TRBD1. V was pared by 4 bases and J by 6 bases, with 14 bases of the junction left unmatched. The CDR3 is made up of 16 amino acids. Germline assignment: CDR1 MDHEN and CDR2 SYDVKM. The CDR3: CASSSSPGQTIDGYTF. The CDR3 bases are TGTGCCAGCAGTTCCAGCCCGGGACAGACTATTGATGGCTACACCTTC.

The chain recombines TRBV5-5 with TRBJ1-1; TRBD1 might be the D (6 bases). Germline V CDR1 and CDR2: SGHKS, YYEKEE (reference sequence). This CDR3 region has 14 residues. The V end lost 1 base, the J end lost 1 base, and 8 bases lay between the germline ends. CDR3 loop: CASSLTTGNTEAFF. Here the CDR3 DNA reads TGTGCCAGCAGCTTGACGACAGGGAACACTGAAGCTTTCTTT.

The chain is built from TRBV7-2 and TRBJ2-7; possible D gene TRBD1, 5 bases. V dropped 5 bases and J dropped 2 bases, with 13 bases sitting between them. Per the germline V gene, CDR1 is SGHTA and CDR2 is FQGNSA. CDR3 length: 14 amino acids. CDR3 amino acids: CASSPTGVPYEQYF. The CDR3 DNA follows: TGTGCCAGCAGCCCAACAGGTGTGCCCTACGAGCAGTACTTC.

CDR3 residues: CASTRGQISGNTIYF. CDR3 DNA sequence: TGTGCCAGCACCCGAGGACAGATCTCTGGAAACACCATATATTTT. V is TRBV6-5 and J is TRBJ1-3; D might be TRBD1 (6 bases). The CDR3 contains 15 residues. Trimming took 7 bases from V and 0 from J, leaving 13 bases between them. Per germline, CDR1 MNHEY and CDR2 SVGAGI.

In its sample, this clone was seen once. This rearrangement joins TRBV18 to TRBJ1-2; the D gene is possibly TRBD1 (6 bases). Germline V gene data show CDR1 as KGHSH and CDR2 as LQKENI. With 2 bases removed from V and 8 bases from J, the gap between germline ends came to 15 bases. The CDR3 consists of 14 residues. In nucleotides, the CDR3 is TGTGCCAGCTCACCATTACGACAGGTTGACGGCTACACCTTC. Translated: CASSPLRQVDGYTF.

The chain carries TRBV11-2 and TRBJ2-4; D possibly corresponds to TRBD2 (6 bases). V was cut by 7 bases and J by 10 bases, with 17 bases left in between. There are 13 residues in the CDR3. The V gene's germline CDR1 is SGHAT and CDR2 FQNNGV. CDR3 nucleotides: TGTGCCAGCACCACAGGCCGCGGGGATATTCAGTACTTC. This codes for CASTTGRGDIQYF.

Here the CDR3 reads CATTTREGGEQFF. Written as DNA, the CDR3 is TGTGCCACAACGACGCGGGAGGGCGGGGAGCAGTTCTTC. The genes are TRBV10-3 and TRBJ2-1, with TRBD2 matching 9 bases. The CDR3 sequence is 13 residues long. CDR1 ENHRY and CDR2 SYGVKD come from the germline V gene. V lost 10 bases and J lost 10; bases outside the gene matches: 11.

In the case of this clone: The same CDR3 arises from other DNA sequences in this sample as well. The chain uses TRBV30 and TRBJ2-1; perhaps TRBD2 as D (5 bases). Trimming cost V 2 bases and J 4 bases, with 6 bases left between them. This CDR3 is 12 amino acids long. Germline CDR1 and CDR2: GTSNPN and SVGIG (reference sequence). The CDR3 DNA is TGTGCCTGGAGTCGCGGGTACAATGAGCAGTTCTTC. The encoded protein is CAWSRGYNEQFF.

The V call is TRBV10-3, the J call TRBJ2-7, with 8 bases identical to TRBD2. The germline gives CDR1 ENHRY, CDR2 SYGVKD. With 8 bases clipped from V and 3 bases from J, the junction kept 6 bases outside the gene matches. There are 13 residues in the CDR3. The CDR3, as DNA: TGTGCCATCGGCAAGCGGGAGAGCTACGAGCAGTACTTC. Translating it yields CAIGKRESYEQYF.

The chain combines TRBV19 with TRBJ2-7; TRBD1 matches at 8 bases. Trimming cost V 5 bases and J 2 bases; bases outside gene matches: 5. The CDR3 extends over 14 amino acids. The germline V gene encodes CDR1 LNHDA and CDR2 SQIVND (reference sequence). The CDR3 loop reads CASSPSTGAYEQYF. The CDR3 DNA reads as TGTGCCAGTAGTCCGTCGACAGGGGCCTACGAGCAGTACTTC.